Below, 17 T cell receptor beta chains from the same sample are listed, as sequenced in a study of T cell responses to AZD1222 COVID-19 vaccine. Some clones are missing from TCRdb's copy, which holds only in-frame ones; the method was immunoSEQ multiplex PCR. Here the sample spans 95,000 to 150,000 clones, more than 70% being singletons. The sample in question was peripheral blood, obtained on day 0 of AZD1222 vaccination. Receptors originate from an adult in good health.

This chain links TRBV5-4 with TRBJ2-2, with D perhaps given as TRBD1 or TRBD2 (6 bases each). The V gene's germline CDR1 is SGHNT and CDR2 YYREEE (reference sequence). CDR3 size: 12 residues. Trimming removed 4 bases from V and 7 bases from J, with 8 bases in between. The DNA for the CDR3 is TGTGCCAGCAGCCGGGGGCTCGGGGAGCTGTTTTTT. Translating gives CASSRGLGELFF. The full variable domain, in which reference TRBV5-4 and TRBJ2-2 provide the parts outside the CDR3, is ETGVTQSPTHLIKTRGQQVTLRCSSQSGHNTVSWYQQALGQGPQFIFQYYREEENGRGNFPPRFSGLQFPNYSSELNVNALELDDSALYLCASSRGLGELFFGEGSRLTVL.

The genes are TRBV6-6 and TRBJ2-3, with TRBD2 matching 8 bases. The germline V gene encodes CDR1 MNHNY and CDR2 SVGAGI (reference sequence). The V and J ends lost 8 bases and 2 bases, in that order; junction bases with no gene match: 12. The CDR3 has 16 residues. The CDR3 DNA follows: TGTGCCAGCCTACCGACTAGCGAGATTTCCACAGATACGCAGTATTTT. Protein: CASLPTSEISTDTQYF.

A note on this clone: An end of the junction does not agree with germline; a read error may underlie this. The chain couples TRBV11-2 to TRBJ1-2; D remains unclear. The germline CDR1 and CDR2 sequences are SGHAT and FQNNGV. This CDR3 has 11 residues. CDR3 region: CASSLENLPYF. The CDR3 DNA sequence: TGTGCCAGCAGCTTAGAGAACCTTCCTTACTTC.

The CDR3 region has the DNA TGTGCCAGCAGCACAACTGGGGGGGGCACCGGGGAGCTGTTTTTT. Protein product: CASSTTGGGTGELFF. The chain joins TRBV28 to TRBJ2-2; 7 nucleotides agree with TRBD2. CDR3 length: 15 residues. Germline V gives CDR1 MDHEN, CDR2 SYDVKM. V shed 6 bases, J shed 4 bases, and the junction held 8 bases outside the gene matches.

The rearrangement links TRBV11-2 to TRBJ2-3; possible D gene TRBD2, 5 bases. The CDR3 contains 15 residues. The V end lost 3 bases, the J end lost 2 bases, and 12 bases lay between the germline ends. CDR1 is SGHAT and CDR2 is FQNNGV in the germline V gene. The CDR3 sequence is CASSLRAIPTDTQYF. CDR3 in DNA: TGTGCCAGCAGCTTGAGGGCTATACCCACAGATACGCAGTATTTT.

This clone was counted a few times. The chain combines TRBV6-1 with TRBJ2-1; 11 bases agree with TRBD2. The ends lost 2 bases at V and 7 bases at J; junction bases unmatched: 7. CDR1 MNHNS and CDR2 SASEGT come from the germline V gene. The CDR3 is made up of 16 amino acids. The CDR3 coding sequence is TGTGCCAGCAGTGAACCGACTAGCGGGGTGGGAAATGAGCAGTTCTTC. Translating gives CASSEPTSGVGNEQFF.

CDR3 bases: TGTGCCAGCACTCGGGACAGTTTGAACACTGAAGCTTTCTTT. This encodes CASTRDSLNTEAFF. The J gene is TRBJ1-1, the V gene TRBV28; TRBD1 agrees at 7 bases. This CDR3 contains 14 residues. From germline, CDR1 is MDHEN and CDR2 SYDVKM. The junction had 5 bases not matched to a gene; V was cut back by 7 bases and J by 0 bases. Looking up the rest from reference TRBV28 and TRBJ1-1 gives the full variable domain: DVKVTQSSRYLVKRTGEKVFLECVQDMDHENMFWYRQDPGLGLRLIYFSYDVKMKEKGDIPEGYSVSREKKERFSLILESASTNQTSMYLCASTRDSLNTEAFFGQGTRLTVV.

The chain joins TRBV19 to TRBJ1-2; 7 bases are a match to TRBD1. The CDR3 loop spans 13 amino acids. Germline CDR1 and CDR2: LNHDA and SQIVND (reference sequence). The V segment lost 4 bases and the J segment 5 bases; nucleotides outside the gene matches: 4. CDR3 in DNA: TGTGCCAGTAGTACAGGGGGAGTATATGGCTACACCTTC. It translates to CASSTGGVYGYTF.

V gene TRBV5-1 combines with J gene TRBJ1-3, with D hard to call. Germline CDR1 is SGHRS and CDR2 is YFSETQ. Trimming left V 4 bases short and J 0 bases short, with 11 bases between. The CDR3 loop spans 15 amino acids. Here the CDR3 reads CASSPVGSSGNTIYF. DNA of the CDR3: TGCGCCAGCAGCCCGGTGGGTAGCTCTGGAAACACCATATATTTT.

The V gene is TRBV10-2, the J gene TRBJ2-5; unclear D gene. The length of the CDR3 is 11 residues. Trimming stripped 2 bases from V and 5 bases from J, with 3 bases between. Germline-derived CDR1 and CDR2 are WSHSY and SAAADI. The CDR3 nucleotides are TGCGCCAGCAGTGAGGTGGAGACCCAGTACTTC. Amino acid sequence: CASSEVETQYF.

V is TRBV6-2 or TRBV6-3 and J is TRBJ1-1, with TRBD1 matching over 9 bases. The CDR3 runs 19 residues. V lost 9 bases and J lost 3; bases outside the gene matches: 23. The germline CDR1 and CDR2 sequences are MNHEY and SVGEGT. This CDR3 reads CARSPPPGQGYEEHTEAFF. CDR3 bases: TGTGCCAGAAGCCCCCCCCCGGGACAGGGTTATGAGGAGCACACTGAAGCTTTCTTT.

V is TRBV28 and J is TRBJ1-2; 7 nucleotides line up with TRBD1. Germline CDR1 MDHEN, CDR2 SYDVKM. This CDR3 has 14 amino acids. V shed 3 bases, J shed 5 bases, and the junction held 6 bases outside the gene matches. CDR3 nucleotides: TGTGCCAGCAGTTTGGACAGGACTCTATATGGCTACACCTTC. The encoded protein is CASSLDRTLYGYTF.

This chain uses TRBV5-6 with TRBJ2-5, with TRBD2 as a possible D gene (5 bases). The germline V and J ends were trimmed by 3 bases and 0 bases, with 21 bases remaining between them. The CDR3 has 18 amino acids. Germline CDR1 SGHDT, CDR2 YYEEEE. CDR3 bases: TGTGCCAGCAGCTGGGCCCCGTCGTCGGAGGCCTACCAAGAGACCCAGTACTTC. It yields the protein CASSWAPSSEAYQETQYF.

The chain recombines TRBV7-3 with TRBJ2-3, with 14 bases aligning to TRBD2. After removal of 4 bases from V and 2 bases from J, the junction contained 2 bases not matched to a gene. CDR3 length: 16 amino acids. Germline V gives CDR1 SGHTA, CDR2 FQGTGA. The CDR3 nucleotides are TGTGCCAGCAGCTCGGGACTAGCGGGAGTCACAGATACGCAGTATTTT. Encoded protein: CASSSGLAGVTDTQYF.

This clone was seen more than once but under ten times. Written as DNA, the CDR3 is TGTGCCTCTGGCAGGGCCTCTGGGGCCAACGTCCTGACTTTC. This translates into CASGRASGANVLTF. The rearrangement links TRBV11-1 to TRBJ2-6, with TRBD1 as a possible D gene (5 bases). The CDR3 is 14 residues long. Trimming removed 11 bases at V and 0 bases at J, with 11 bases between. Germline assignment: CDR1 SGHAT and CDR2 FQDESV (reference sequence).

The chain couples TRBV6-6 to TRBJ1-5; D gene uncertain. This CDR3 has 13 amino acids. Per the germline V gene, CDR1 is MNHNY and CDR2 is SVGAGI (reference sequence). The CDR3 DNA reads TGTGCAGTGGTGGCAGAGCTATATCAGCCCCAGCATTTT. This translates into CAVVAELYQPQHF.

This sequence joins TRBV6-2 or TRBV6-3 and TRBJ1-5; 7 nucleotides match TRBD1. The CDR3 loop spans 13 amino acids. The trim removed 6 bases at V and 7 bases at J, leaving 6 bases unmatched. Germline V gene sequence: CDR1 MNHEY, CDR2 SVGEGT. CDR3 in amino acids: CASSLDRDQPQHF. The CDR3 DNA reads as TGTGCCAGCAGCCTAGACAGGGACCAGCCCCAGCATTTT.